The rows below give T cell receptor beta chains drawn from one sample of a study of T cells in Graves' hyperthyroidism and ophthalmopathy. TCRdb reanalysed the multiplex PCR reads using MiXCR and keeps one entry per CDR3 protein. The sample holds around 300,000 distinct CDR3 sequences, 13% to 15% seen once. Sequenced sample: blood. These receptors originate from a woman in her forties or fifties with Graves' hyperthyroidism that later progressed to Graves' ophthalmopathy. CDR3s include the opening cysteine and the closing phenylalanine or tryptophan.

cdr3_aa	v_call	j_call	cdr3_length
CASSGEGAPSLYGYTF	TRBV5-6	TRBJ1-2	16
CASSLGSGVTNEKLFF	TRBV5-8	TRBJ1-4	16
CASSQTGEAFF	TRBV3-1	TRBJ1-1	11
CASSVASTGGVSSPLHF	TRBV9	TRBJ1-6	17
CASRSGALLYLRAFF	TRBV28	TRBJ1-1	15
CASSSRLGAGNNQPQHF	TRBV6-1	TRBJ1-5	17
CASSPARSGLQGNPEQYF	TRBV3-1	TRBJ2-7	18
CASSSSSGKDFDTQYF	TRBV6-1	TRBJ2-3	16
CSAAKQTKETQYF	TRBV29-1	TRBJ2-5	13
CASRSGGAGGDTEAFF	TRBV5-4	TRBJ1-1	16
CASSPDVAGWIQYF	TRBV3-1	TRBJ2-4	14
CASSQGGQGTDTQYF	TRBV28	TRBJ2-3	15
CASSASYNEQFF	TRBV7-8	TRBJ2-1	12
CASSIIGATGELFF	TRBV19	TRBJ2-2	14
CASSQDPQSSGNTIYF	TRBV4-1	TRBJ1-3	16
CASSLVPPGQFF	TRBV5-6	TRBJ2-1	12
CAWIFGTGYDYTF	TRBV30	TRBJ1-2	13
CSANPGTSGVYEQFF	TRBV20-1	TRBJ2-1	15
CASSLGQGAVQETQYF	TRBV11-2	TRBJ2-5	16
CRPPHQETQYF	TRBV20-1	TRBJ2-5	11
CASSDGQGASSEQYF	TRBV6-1	TRBJ2-7	15
CASSLQGLSSYEQYF	TRBV27	TRBJ2-7	15
CASSLEQGAYEQYF	TRBV28	TRBJ2-7	14
CASSLEGQGNFHGYTF	TRBV7-8	TRBJ1-2	16
CASSQLAGFSSNEQFF	TRBV7-9	TRBJ2-1	16
CATSRDRGGETQYF	TRBV15	TRBJ2-5	14
CASTNPPPEGGEQFF	TRBV28	TRBJ2-1	15
CASSKLGGNYEQYF	TRBV6-1	TRBJ2-7	14
CASSSSIRGYTDTQYF	TRBV5-1	TRBJ2-3	16
CAISATVGGRGEKLFF	TRBV10-3	TRBJ1-4	16
CASSPYRDDSPLHF	TRBV18	TRBJ1-6	14
CSAGQGGQPQHF	TRBV20-1	TRBJ1-5	12
CASSFRLTGFGNIQYF	TRBV28	TRBJ2-4	16
CSAPPVDGGETGANVLTF	TRBV20-1	TRBJ2-6	18
CASSSPLVGSGYTF	TRBV27	TRBJ1-2	14
CASSPSGSMRDEQYF	TRBV14	TRBJ2-7	15
CSARDHIAGTFVNEQFF	TRBV20-1	TRBJ2-1	17
CSVGGSGFGNTIYF	TRBV29-1	TRBJ1-3	14
CSVGWGEGRGETQYF	TRBV29-1	TRBJ2-5	15